A single sample gave rise to the 3 T cell receptor beta chains below, sequenced in a study of beta chain features in type 1 diabetes. Sequencing targeted expressed TCRB transcripts, as all isolated RNA had been reverse transcribed. Generated by immunoSEQ multiplex PCR, the TCRdb table keeps only in-frame clones and is missing some. Here the sample spans fewer than 350,000 clones, 8% being singletons. Sample: central memory CD4+ T cells from blood. These receptor sequences come from a woman between 18 and 30 years old in good health.

The chain has TRBV2 and TRBJ1-2, with D possibly being TRBD1 (5 bases). V gave up 10 bases and J gave up 2 bases, with 14 bases separating them. The CDR3 consists of 13 residues. The germline CDR1 and CDR2 sequences are SNHLY and FYNNEI. This CDR3 is CATKDPGNYGYTF. The CDR3 nucleotides are TGTGCCACCAAGGATCCAGGGAACTATGGCTACACCTTC.

The chain carries TRBV14 and TRBJ2-7; tentative D call: TRBD2 (6 bases). Germline V gene lookup returns CDR1 SGHDN and CDR2 FVKESK. Deletions cut 1 base from V and 7 bases from J, with 20 bases between. CDR3 size: 16 residues. The CDR3 nucleotides read TGTGCCAGCAGCCAAGCACTCAGGGCGGGGTCCTTAGAGCAGTACTTC. It encodes CASSQALRAGSLEQYF.

V usage is TRBV4-2 and J usage is TRBJ1-2; D gene unclear. The germline CDR1 and CDR2 sequences are LGHNA and YNFKEQ. This CDR3 has 17 residues. V lost 1 base and J 2 bases, leaving 17 bases between the germline ends. CDR3 protein: CASSQGYPDIKNYGYTF. DNA for the CDR3: TGTGCCAGCAGCCAAGGTTATCCGGATATAAAGAACTATGGCTACACCTTC.